This TCR beta chain comes out of a study of graft-versus-host responses after intestinal transplantation. Turning to the study itself: Each recipient received anti-thymocyte globulin induction, then tacrolimus and steroids for approximately 3 years.

Concerning this clone itself: Its antigen remains unknown.

The V gene lost 4 bases and the J gene lost 2 bases, with 2 bases spanning the gap. The CDR3 runs to 11 residues. Looked up from germline, CDR1 is SQVTM and CDR2 is ANQGSEA. Using immunoSEQ multiplex PCR, the repertoire was profiled, and TCRdb retains in-frame clones only, with some absent. The sample contains roughly 100,000 clones, 80% to 95% of which appear only once. Study-wide points: In recipient marrow, GvH clones were found, and some appeared first in ileum or blood. High graft-versus-host to host-versus-graft T cell clonal ratios marked allografts of patients with graft-donor macrochimerism.

This TCR was sampled from a human donor who received an intestinal transplant. The material sequenced was unstimulated CD8+ T cells sorted from spleen or lymph node cells, taken before intestinal transplant. The gene calls are TRBV29-1 and TRBJ2-2; no clear D gene. This chain's CDR3 is CSVVNTGELFF. In nucleotides, the CDR3 is TGCAGCGTTGTAAACACCGGGGAGCTGTTTTTT.